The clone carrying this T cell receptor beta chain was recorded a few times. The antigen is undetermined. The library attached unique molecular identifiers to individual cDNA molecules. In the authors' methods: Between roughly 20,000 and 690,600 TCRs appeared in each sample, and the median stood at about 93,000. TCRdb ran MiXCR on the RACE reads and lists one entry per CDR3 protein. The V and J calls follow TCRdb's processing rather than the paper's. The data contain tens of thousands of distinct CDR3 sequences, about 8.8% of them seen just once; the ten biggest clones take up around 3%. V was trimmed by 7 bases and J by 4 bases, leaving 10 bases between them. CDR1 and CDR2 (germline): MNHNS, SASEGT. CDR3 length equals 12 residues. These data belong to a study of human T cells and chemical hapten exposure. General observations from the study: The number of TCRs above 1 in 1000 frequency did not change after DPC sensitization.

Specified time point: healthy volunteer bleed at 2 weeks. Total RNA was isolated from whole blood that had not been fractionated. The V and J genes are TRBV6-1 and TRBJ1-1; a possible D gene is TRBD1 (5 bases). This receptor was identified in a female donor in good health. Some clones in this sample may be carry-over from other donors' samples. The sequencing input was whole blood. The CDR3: CASKFRATEAFF. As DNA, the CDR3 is TGTGCCAGCAAGTTCAGGGCCACTGAAGCTTTCTTT.